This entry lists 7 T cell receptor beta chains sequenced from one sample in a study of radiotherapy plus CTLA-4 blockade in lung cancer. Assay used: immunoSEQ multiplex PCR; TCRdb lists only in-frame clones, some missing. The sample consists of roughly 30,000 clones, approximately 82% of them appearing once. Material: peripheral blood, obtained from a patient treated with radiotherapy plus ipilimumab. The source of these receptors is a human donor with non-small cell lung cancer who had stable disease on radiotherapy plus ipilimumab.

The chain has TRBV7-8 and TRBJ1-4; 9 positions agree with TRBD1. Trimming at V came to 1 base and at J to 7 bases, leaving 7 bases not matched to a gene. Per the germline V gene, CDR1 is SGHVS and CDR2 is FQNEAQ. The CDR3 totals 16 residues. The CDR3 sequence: CASSLGSQGALEKLFF. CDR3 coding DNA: TGTGCCAGCAGCTTAGGATCACAGGGGGCGCTTGAAAAACTGTTTTTT.

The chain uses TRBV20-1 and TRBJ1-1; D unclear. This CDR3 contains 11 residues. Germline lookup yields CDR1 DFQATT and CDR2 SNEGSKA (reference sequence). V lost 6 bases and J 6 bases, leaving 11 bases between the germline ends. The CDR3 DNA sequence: TGCAGTGCGGCCGACGCAGCTGAAGCTTTCTTT. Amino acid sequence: CSAADAAEAFF.

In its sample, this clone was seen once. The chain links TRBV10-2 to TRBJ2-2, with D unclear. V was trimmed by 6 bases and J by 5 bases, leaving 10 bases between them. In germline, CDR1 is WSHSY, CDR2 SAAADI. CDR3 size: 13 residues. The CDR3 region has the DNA TGCGCCAGCAGCACCGACGGGACCGGGGAGCTGTTTTTT. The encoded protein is CASSTDGTGELFF.

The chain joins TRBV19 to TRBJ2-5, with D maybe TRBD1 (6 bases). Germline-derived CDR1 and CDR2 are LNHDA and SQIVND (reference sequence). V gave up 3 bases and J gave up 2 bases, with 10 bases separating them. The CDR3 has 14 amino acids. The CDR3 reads CASSIRQGQETQYF. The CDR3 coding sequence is TGTGCCAGTAGTATTCGGCAGGGGCAAGAGACCCAGTACTTC.

CDR3 sequence (DNA): TGTGCCAGCAGTTTGGCAGGGACGAACACTGAAGCTTTCTTT. Amino acids: CASSLAGTNTEAFF. V and J are TRBV28 and TRBJ1-1; D might be TRBD1 (5 bases). Trimming took 3 bases from V and 1 from J, leaving 9 bases between them. The germline V gene encodes CDR1 MDHEN and CDR2 SYDVKM. The CDR3 is 14 amino acids. The full variable domain, with the rest looked up from reference TRBV28 and TRBJ1-1, is DVKVTQSSRYLVKRTGEKVFLECVQDMDHENMFWYRQDPGLGLRLIYFSYDVKMKEKGDIPEGYSVSREKKERFSLILESASTNQTSMYLCASSLAGTNTEAFFGQGTRLTVV.

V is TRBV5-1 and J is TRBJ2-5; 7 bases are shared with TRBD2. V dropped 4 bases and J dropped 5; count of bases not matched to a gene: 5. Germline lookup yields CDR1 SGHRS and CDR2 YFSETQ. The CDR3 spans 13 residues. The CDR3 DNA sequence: TGCGCCAGCAGCCGGGGGGAGTGGGAGACCCAGTACTTC. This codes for CASSRGEWETQYF.

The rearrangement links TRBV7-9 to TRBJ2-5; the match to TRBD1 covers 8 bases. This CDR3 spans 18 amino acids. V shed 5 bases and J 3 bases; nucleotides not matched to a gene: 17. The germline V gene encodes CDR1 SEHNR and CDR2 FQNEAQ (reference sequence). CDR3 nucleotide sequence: TGTGCCAGCAGCGACGGAGGGGCGGCAGGGGGCTTTAAAGAGACCCAGTACTTC. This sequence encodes CASSDGGAAGGFKETQYF. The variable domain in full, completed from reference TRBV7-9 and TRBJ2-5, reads DTGVSQNPRHKITKRGQNVTFRCDPISEHNRLYWYRQTLGQGPEFLTYFQNEAQLEKSRLLSDRFSAERPKGSFSTLEIQRTEQGDSAMYLCASSDGGAAGGFKETQYFGPGTRLLVL.